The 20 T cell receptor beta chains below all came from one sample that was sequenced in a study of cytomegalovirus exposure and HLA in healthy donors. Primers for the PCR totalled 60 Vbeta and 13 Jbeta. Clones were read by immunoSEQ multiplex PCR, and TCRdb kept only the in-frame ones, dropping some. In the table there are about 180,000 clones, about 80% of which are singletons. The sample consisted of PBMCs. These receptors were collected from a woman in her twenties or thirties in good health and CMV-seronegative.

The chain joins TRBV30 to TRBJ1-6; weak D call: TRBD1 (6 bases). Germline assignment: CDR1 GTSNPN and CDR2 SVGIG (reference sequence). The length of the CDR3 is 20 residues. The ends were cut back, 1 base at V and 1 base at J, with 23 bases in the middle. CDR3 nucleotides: TGTGCCTGGAGTGCCCAAAAAACGACCCACAGGGCGTCCTATAATTCACCCCTCCACTTT. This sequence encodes CAWSAQKTTHRASYNSPLHF.

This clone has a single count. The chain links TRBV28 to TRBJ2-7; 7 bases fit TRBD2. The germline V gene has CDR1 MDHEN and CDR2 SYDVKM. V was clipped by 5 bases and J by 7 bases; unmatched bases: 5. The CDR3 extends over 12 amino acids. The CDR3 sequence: CASSLPGGEQYF. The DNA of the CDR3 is TGTGCCAGCAGTCTGCCGGGGGGAGAGCAGTACTTC.

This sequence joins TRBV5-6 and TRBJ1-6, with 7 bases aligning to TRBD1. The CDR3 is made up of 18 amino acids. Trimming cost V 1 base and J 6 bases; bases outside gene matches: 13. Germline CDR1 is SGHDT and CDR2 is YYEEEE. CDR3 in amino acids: CASSLRLGQAGRNSPLHF. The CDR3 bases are TGTGCCAGCAGCTTGCGGCTCGGACAGGCGGGACGTAATTCACCCCTCCACTTT.

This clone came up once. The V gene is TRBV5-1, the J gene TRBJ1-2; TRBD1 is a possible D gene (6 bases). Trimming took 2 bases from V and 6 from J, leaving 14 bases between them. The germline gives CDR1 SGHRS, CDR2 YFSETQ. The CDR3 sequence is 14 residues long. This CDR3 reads CASSLPTGPDGYTF. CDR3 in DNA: TGCGCCAGCAGCTTACCCACAGGGCCGGATGGCTACACCTTC.

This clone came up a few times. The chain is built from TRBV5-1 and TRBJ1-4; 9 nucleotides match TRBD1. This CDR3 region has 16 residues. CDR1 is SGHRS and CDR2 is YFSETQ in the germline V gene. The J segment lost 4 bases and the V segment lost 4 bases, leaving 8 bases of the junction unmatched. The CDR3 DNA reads TGCGCCAGCAGCCTGAAGGGACAGGGAGATAATGAAAAACTGTTTTTT. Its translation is CASSLKGQGDNEKLFF.

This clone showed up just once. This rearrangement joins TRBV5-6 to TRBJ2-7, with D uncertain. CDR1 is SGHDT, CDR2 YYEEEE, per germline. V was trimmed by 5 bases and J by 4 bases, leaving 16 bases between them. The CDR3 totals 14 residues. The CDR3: CASRNSVVRYEQYF. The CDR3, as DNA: TGTGCCAGCAGAAACAGTGTGGTCAGATACGAGCAGTACTTC.

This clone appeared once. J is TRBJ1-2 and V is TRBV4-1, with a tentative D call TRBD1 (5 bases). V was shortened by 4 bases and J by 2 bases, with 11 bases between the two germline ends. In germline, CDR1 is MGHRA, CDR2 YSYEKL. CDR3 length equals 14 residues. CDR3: CASSPTDANYGYTF. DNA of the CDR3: TGCGCCAGCAGCCCGACAGACGCGAACTATGGCTACACCTTC.

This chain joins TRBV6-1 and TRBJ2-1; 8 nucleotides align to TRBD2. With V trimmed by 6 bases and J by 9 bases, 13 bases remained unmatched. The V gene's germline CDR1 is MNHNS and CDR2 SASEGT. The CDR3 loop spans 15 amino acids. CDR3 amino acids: CASRPAGAGVLEQFF. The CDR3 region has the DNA TGTGCCAGCAGGCCAGCGGGGGCCGGTGTCCTTGAGCAGTTCTTC.

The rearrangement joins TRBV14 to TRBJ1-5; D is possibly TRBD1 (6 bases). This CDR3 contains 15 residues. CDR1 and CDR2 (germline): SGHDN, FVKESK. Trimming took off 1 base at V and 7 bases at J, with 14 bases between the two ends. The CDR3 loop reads CASSQGGAQGQPQHF. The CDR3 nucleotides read TGTGCCAGCAGCCAAGGAGGGGCCCAGGGGCAGCCCCAGCATTTT.

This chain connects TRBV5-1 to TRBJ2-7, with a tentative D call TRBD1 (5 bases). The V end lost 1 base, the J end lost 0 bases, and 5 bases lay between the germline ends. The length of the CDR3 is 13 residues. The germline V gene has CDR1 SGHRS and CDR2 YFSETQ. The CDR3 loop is CASSLQGSYEQYF. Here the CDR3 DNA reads TGCGCCAGCAGCTTGCAGGGCTCCTACGAGCAGTACTTC.

In nucleotides, the CDR3 is TGTGCCAGCAGCCCCCAAGGGGTAAACACCATATATTTT. Protein: CASSPQGVNTIYF. The chain links TRBV9 to TRBJ1-3; D perhaps matches TRBD1 (5 bases). With 4 bases removed from V and 6 bases from J, the gap between germline ends came to 11 bases. Looked up from germline, CDR1 is SGDLS and CDR2 is YYNGEE. CDR3 length: 13 residues.

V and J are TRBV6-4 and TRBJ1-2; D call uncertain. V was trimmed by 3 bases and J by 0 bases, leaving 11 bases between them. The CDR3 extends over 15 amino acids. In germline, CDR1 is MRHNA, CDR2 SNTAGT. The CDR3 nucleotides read TGTGCCAGCAGTGAGGGGTGGGGAGCTAACTATGGCTACACCTTC. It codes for CASSEGWGANYGYTF.

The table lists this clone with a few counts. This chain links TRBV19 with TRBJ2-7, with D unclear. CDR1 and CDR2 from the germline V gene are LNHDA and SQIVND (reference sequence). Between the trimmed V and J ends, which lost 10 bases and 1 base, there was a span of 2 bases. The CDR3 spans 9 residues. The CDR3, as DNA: TGTGCCACTTCCTACGAGCAGTACTTC. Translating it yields CATSYEQYF.

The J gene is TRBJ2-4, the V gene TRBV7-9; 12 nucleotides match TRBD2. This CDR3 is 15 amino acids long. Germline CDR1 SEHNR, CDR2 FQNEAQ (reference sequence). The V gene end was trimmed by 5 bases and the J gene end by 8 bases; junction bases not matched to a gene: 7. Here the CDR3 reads CASSPLAGGGDIQYF. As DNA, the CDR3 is TGTGCCAGCAGCCCACTAGCGGGGGGCGGGGACATTCAGTACTTC.

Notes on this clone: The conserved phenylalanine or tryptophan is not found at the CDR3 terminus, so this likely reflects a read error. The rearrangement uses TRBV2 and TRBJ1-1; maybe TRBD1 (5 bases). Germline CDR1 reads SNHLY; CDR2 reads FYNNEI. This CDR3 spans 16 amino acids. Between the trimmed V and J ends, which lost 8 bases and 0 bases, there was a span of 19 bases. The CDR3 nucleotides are TGTGCCAGCCGTGGCCCGACAGTGGGGCTGAACACTGAAGCTTTCGTT. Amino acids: CASRGPTVGLNTEAFV.

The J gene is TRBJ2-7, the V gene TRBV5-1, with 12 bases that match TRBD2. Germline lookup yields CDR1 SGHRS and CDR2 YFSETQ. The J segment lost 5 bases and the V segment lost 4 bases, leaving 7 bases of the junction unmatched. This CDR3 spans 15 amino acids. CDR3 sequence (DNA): TGCGCCAGCAGCGCAACTAGCGGGGGGCTCAACGAGCAGTACTTC. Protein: CASSATSGGLNEQYF.

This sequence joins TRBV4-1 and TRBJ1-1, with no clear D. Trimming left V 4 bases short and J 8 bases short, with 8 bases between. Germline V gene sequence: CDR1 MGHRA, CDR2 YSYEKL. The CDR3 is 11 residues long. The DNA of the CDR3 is TGCGCCAGCAGCCTGGGAGGGGAAGCTTTCTTT. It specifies CASSLGGEAFF.

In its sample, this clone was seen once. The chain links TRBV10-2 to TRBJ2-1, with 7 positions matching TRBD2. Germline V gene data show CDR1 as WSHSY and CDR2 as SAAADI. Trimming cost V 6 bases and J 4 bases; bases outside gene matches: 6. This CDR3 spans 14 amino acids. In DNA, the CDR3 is TGCGCCAGCAGGCGGCTAGCGGATTACAATGAGCAGTTCTTC. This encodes CASRRLADYNEQFF.

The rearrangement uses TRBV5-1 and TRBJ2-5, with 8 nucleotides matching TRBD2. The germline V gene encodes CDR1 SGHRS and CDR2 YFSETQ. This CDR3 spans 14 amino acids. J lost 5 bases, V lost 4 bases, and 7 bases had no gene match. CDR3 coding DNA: TGCGCCAGCAGCGCGGGACTAGGTCAGGAGACCCAGTACTTC. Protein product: CASSAGLGQETQYF.

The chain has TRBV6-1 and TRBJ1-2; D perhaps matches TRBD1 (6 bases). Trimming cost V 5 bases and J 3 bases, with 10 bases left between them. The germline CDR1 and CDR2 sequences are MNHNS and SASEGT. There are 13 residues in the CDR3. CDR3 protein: CASSFPGDYGYTF. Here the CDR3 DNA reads TGTGCCAGCAGTTTCCCAGGGGACTATGGCTACACCTTC.